Described below is a single T cell receptor (beta chain) sequence and its context. Alongside a J-beta primer mix, a sample-barcoded 5' primer served in a second PCR lasting about 7 to 12 cycles. Using its own MiXCR run on the 5' RACE reads, TCRdb lists one record per CDR3 protein. The data show hundreds of thousands of distinct CDR3 sequences, 44% seen once. Per germline, CDR1 SGHTA and CDR2 FQGNSA. Between the trimmed V and J ends, which lost 5 bases and 3 bases, there was a span of 17 bases. The CDR3 spans 16 residues. This entry comes from a study of blood T cells in healthy people across ages. The TCR comes from a man aged 55-75 years in good health. The material sequenced was blood. V is TRBV7-2 and J is TRBJ2-1; either TRBD1 or TRBD2 may fit D (5 bases each). Here the CDR3 reads CASSTPGGSVYNEQFF. The DNA of the CDR3 is TGTGCCAGCAGCACCCCTGGGGGTTCAGTCTACAATGAGCAGTTCTTC.